One sample yielded the 2 T cell receptor beta chains listed below, sequenced in a study of regulatory T cells in long-lasting Graves disease. Time point meaning: newly diagnosed GD, antithyroid drugs for less than 3 months. Extracted PBMC RNA gave rise to the TCR library. The authors built TCR beta libraries using iRepertoire HTBI primers and Arm-PCR of CDR3 regions. TCRdb re-called the multiplex PCR reads with MiXCR, one entry per CDR3 protein. The sample includes 250,000 or so distinct CDR3 sequences, 20% to 25% of them seen just once. Sample: peripheral blood mononuclear cells (PBMCs), taken at new diagnosis, from a patient treated with antithyroid drugs. The receptors come from a female donor with Graves disease.

This clonotype has a count of ten or more. The rearrangement links TRBV3-1 to TRBJ1-1, with unresolved D. Germline values: CDR1 LGHDT, CDR2 YNNKEL (reference sequence). V was trimmed by 5 bases and J by 6 bases, leaving 10 bases between them. The CDR3 is 12 residues long. The CDR3 loop is CASSTRRSEAFF. CDR3 bases: TGTGCCAGCAGCACACGTCGGTCTGAAGCTTTCTTT.

This chain connects TRBV6-1 to TRBJ2-1; 8 positions agree with TRBD1. Germline V gene lookup returns CDR1 MNHNS and CDR2 SASEGT. This CDR3 spans 16 amino acids. With 3 bases clipped from V and 2 bases from J, the junction kept 6 bases outside the gene matches. CDR3 residues: CASSDSGQGTYNEQFF. The CDR3 DNA sequence: TGTGCCAGCAGTGACTCTGGACAGGGTACCTACAATGAGCAGTTCTTC.